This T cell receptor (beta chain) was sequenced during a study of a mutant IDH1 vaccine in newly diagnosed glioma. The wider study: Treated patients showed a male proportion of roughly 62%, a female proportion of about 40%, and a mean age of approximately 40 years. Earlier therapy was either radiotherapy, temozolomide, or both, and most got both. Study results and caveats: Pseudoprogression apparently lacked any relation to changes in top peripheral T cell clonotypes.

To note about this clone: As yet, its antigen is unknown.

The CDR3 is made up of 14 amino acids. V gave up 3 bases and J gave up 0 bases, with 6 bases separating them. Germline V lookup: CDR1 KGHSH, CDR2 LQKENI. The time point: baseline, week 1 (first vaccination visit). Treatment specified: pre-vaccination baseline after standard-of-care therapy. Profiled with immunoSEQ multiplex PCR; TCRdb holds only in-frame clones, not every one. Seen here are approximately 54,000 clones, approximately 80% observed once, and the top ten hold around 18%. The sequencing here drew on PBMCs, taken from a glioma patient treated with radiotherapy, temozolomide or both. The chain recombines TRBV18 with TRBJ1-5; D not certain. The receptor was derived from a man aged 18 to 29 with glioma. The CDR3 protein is CASSPSGSNQPQHF. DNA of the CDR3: TGTGCCAGCTCACCGTCGGGTAGCAATCAGCCCCAGCATTTT.